The sequence of this T cell receptor (beta chain) was determined in a study of beta chain features in type 1 diabetes. For the study at large: Some 110 million sorted cells were examined across all samples.

Expressed TCRB transcripts were sequenced after all isolated RNA was converted to cDNA. The data were produced by immunoSEQ multiplex PCR, yet TCRdb's version contains in-frame clones alone and is incomplete. The repertoire holds nearly 700,000 clones, with 13% as singletons. A CD45RO/CCR7/CD25/CD127/CD95/CD27 panel sorted naive, central memory, regulatory and stem cell-like memory CD4+ cells. Broader study findings: Cells carrying high TCR expression could end up over-represented when cDNA is sequenced. A pattern of fewer insertions and more deletions at VDJ junctions was seen in type 1 diabetes patients. The study found moderately but significantly shorter TCRB CDR3s in all four CD4+ subsets of Type 1 diabetes patients.

Only a few counts were recorded for this clone. Antigen specificity is unknown. The sequence derives from a man in his late teens or twenties with type 1 diabetes. Specimen: naive CD4+ T cells from blood.

CDR3 sequence: CASSGRTVLEQFF. In nucleotides, the CDR3 is TGTGCCAGCAGTGGGAGGACTGTCTTGGAGCAGTTCTTC. The chain uses TRBV27 and TRBJ2-1; tentative D call: TRBD2 (6 bases). The V gene's germline CDR1 is MNHEY and CDR2 SMNVEV (reference sequence). The CDR3 is 13 residues long. V was clipped by 5 bases and J by 10 bases, with 15 bases between them.